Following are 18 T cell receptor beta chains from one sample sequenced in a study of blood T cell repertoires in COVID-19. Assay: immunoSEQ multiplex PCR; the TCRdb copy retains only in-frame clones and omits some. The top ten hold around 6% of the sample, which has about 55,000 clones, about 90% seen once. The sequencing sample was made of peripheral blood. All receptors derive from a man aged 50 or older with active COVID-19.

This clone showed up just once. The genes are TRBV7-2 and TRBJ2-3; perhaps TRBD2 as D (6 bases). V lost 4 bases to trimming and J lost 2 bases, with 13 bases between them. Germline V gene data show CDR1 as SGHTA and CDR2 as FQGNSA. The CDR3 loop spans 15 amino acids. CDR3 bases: TGTGCCAGCAGCTCAAGGACTACGACCACAGATACGCAGTATTTT. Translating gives CASSSRTTTTDTQYF.

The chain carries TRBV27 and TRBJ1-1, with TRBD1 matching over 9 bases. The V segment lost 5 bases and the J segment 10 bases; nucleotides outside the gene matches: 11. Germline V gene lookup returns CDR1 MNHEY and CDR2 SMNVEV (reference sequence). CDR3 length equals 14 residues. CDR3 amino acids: CASSPTGTGLGAFF. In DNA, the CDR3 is TGTGCCAGCAGTCCAACCGGGACAGGGCTTGGAGCTTTCTTT.

CDR3 in DNA: TGCGCCAGCAGCCAAGGGGGGCAGGCCACTGAAGCTTTCTTT. It is translated as CASSQGGQATEAFF. The rearrangement links TRBV4-1 to TRBJ1-1; D may be TRBD1 (6 bases). CDR1 MGHRA and CDR2 YSYEKL come from the germline V gene. V was shortened by 1 base and J by 4 bases, with 10 bases between the two germline ends. The length of the CDR3 is 14 residues.

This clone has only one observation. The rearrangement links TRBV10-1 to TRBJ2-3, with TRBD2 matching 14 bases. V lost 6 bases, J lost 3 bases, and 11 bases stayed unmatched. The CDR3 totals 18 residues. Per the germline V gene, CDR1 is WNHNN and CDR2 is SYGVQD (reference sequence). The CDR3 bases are TGCGCCAGCAGCACAGGACTAGCGGGGGGAACGTCTACAGATACGCAGTATTTT. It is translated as CASSTGLAGGTSTDTQYF.

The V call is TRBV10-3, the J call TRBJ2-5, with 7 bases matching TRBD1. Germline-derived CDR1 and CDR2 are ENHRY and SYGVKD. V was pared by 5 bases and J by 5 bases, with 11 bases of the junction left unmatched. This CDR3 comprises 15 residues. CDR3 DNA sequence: TGTGCCATCAGTTCCCGGACAGGCTCGGGGGAGACCCAGTACTTC. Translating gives CAISSRTGSGETQYF.

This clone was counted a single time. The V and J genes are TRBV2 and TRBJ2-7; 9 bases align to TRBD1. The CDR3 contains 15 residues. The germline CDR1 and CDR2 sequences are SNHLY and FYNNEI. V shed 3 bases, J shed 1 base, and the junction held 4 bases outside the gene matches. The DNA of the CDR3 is TGTGCCAGCAGTGACGACAGGGGGAGGTCCTACGAGCAGTACTTC. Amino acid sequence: CASSDDRGRSYEQYF.

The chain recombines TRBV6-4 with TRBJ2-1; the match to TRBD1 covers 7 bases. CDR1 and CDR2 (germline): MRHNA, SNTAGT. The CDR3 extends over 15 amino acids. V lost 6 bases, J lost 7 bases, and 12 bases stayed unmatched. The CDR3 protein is CASSATGNLENEQFF. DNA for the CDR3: TGTGCCAGCAGCGCGACAGGGAACTTGGAAAATGAGCAGTTCTTC.

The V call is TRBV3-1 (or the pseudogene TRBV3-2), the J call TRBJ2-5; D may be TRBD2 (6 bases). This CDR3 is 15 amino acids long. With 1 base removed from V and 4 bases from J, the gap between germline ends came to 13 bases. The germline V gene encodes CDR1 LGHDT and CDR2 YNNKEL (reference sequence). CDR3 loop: CASSQVGGGRETQYF. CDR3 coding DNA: TGTGCCAGCAGCCAAGTGGGAGGCGGACGAGAGACCCAGTACTTC.

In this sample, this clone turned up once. The CDR3 spells CASSLGASDSGELFF. In DNA, the CDR3 is TGTGCCAGCAGCTTAGGGGCTAGCGACTCCGGGGAGCTGTTTTTT. The V gene is TRBV7-9, the J gene TRBJ2-2, with D possibly TRBD2 on 6 matching bases. Germline CDR1 reads SEHNR; CDR2 reads FQNEAQ (reference sequence). Trimming took off 1 base at V and 6 bases at J, with 12 bases between the two ends. The CDR3 runs 15 residues.

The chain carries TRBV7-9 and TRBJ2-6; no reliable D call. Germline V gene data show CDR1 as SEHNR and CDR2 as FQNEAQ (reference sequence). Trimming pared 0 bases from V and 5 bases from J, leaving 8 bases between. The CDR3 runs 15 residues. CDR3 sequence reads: CASSLALVRANVLTF. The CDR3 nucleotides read TGTGCCAGCAGCTTAGCTCTAGTAAGGGCCAACGTCCTGACTTTC.

This CDR3 is CASSINRGEVEKLFF. DNA of the CDR3: TGTGCCAGCAGCATAAACAGGGGAGAGGTAGAAAAACTGTTTTTT. The chain is built from TRBV21-1 and TRBJ1-4; the listed D gene, TRBD1, was not tested against the DNA. TRBV21-1 is a documented pseudogene. This CDR3 has 15 residues.

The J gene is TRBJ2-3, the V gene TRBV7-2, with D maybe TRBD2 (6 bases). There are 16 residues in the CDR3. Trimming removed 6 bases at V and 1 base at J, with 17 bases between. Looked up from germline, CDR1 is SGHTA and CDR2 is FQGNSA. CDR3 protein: CASRLQAAGRTDTQYF. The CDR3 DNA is TGTGCCAGCAGGCTCCAGGCCGCGGGGCGCACAGATACGCAGTATTTT.

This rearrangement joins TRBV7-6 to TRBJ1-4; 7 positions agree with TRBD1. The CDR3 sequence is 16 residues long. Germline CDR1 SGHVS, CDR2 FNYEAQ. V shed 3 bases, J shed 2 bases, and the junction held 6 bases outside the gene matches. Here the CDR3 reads CASSLEPGQTNEKLFF. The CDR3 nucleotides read TGTGCCAGCAGCTTGGAACCGGGACAGACTAATGAAAAACTGTTTTTT.

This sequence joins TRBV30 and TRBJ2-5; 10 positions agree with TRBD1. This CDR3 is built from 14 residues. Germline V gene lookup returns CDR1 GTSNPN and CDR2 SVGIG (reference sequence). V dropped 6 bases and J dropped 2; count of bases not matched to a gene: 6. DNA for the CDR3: TGTGCCTGCCCCGGGACAGGGGCGCAAGAGACCCAGTACTTC. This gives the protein CACPGTGAQETQYF.

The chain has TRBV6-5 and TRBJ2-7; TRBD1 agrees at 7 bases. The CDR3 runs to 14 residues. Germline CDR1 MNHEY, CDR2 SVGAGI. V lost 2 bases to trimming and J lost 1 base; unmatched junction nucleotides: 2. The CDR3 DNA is TGTGCCAGCAGTTACAGCAGGGGGTCCTACGAGCAGTACTTC. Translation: CASSYSRGSYEQYF.

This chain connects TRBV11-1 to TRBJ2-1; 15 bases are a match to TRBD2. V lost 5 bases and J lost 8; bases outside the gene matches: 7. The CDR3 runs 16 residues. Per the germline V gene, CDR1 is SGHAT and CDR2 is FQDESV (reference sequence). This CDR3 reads CASSLAGLAGGDEQFF. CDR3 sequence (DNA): TGTGCCAGCAGCCTCGCGGGACTAGCGGGGGGCGATGAGCAGTTCTTC. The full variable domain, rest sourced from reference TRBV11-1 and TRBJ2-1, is EAEVAQSPRYKITEKSQAVAFWCDPISGHATLYWYRQILGQGPELLVQFQDESVVDDSQLPKDRFSAERLKGVDSTLKIQPAELGDSAMYLCASSLAGLAGGDEQFFGPGTRLTVL.

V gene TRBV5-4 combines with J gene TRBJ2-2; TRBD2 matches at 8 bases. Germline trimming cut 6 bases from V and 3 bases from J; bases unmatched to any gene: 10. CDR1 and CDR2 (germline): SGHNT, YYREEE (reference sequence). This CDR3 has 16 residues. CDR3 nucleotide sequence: TGTGCCAGCACCCCATCGGGGGGGCGGGACACCGGGGAGCTGTTTTTT. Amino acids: CASTPSGGRDTGELFF.

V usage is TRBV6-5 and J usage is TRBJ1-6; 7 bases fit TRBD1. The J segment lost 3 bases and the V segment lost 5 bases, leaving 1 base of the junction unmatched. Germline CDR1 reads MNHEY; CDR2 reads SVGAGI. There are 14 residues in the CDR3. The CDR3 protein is CASSTGVYNSPLHF. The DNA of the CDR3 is TGTGCCAGCAGTACAGGGGTCTATAATTCACCCCTCCACTTT.